This TCR beta chain was documented in a study of blood T cells in healthy people across ages. At the level of the study: When template switching was applied, about one barcoded beta molecule was captured per two T cells. The study's findings and limits: Per million T cells, the diversity of TCR beta decreased roughly linearly as age advanced.

The study isolated at least 6.5 million PBMCs from each sample. For the second PCR, which ran for about 6 to 12 cycles, a sample-barcoded 5' primer and a J-beta primer mix were used. TCRdb analysed the 5' RACE reads with MiXCR anew, one entry per CDR3 protein. The data contain roughly 730,000 distinct CDR3 sequences, about 61% of them seen just once; the ten biggest clones take up approximately 24%. CDR3 length: 18 amino acids. Germline CDR1 SGHTA, CDR2 FQGTGA. V lost 3 bases and J lost 3, with 22 bases in between. This clonotype was counted once. Its antigen is not identified. The chain combines TRBV7-3 with TRBJ2-3; no firm D call. The source of this sequence is a man aged 35 to 55 in good health. Sequenced input: blood. The CDR3 DNA reads as TGTGCCAGCAGCTTGACCCCCCCCGGTTCCCTAATAACAGATACGCAGTATTTT. Encoded protein: CASSLTPPGSLITDTQYF.